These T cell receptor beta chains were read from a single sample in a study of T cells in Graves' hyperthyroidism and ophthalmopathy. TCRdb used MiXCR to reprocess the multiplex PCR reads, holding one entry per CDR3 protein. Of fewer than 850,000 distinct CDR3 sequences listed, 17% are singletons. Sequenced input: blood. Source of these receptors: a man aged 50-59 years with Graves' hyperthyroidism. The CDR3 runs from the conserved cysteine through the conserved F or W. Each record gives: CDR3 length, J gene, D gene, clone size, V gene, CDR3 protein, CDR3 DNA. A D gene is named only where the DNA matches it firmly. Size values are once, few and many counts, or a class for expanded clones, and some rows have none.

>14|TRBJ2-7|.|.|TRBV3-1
CASSQESDRYEQYF
TGTGCCAGCAGCCAAGAATCTGACAGATACGAGCAGTACTTC
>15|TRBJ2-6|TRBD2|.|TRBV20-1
CSASGSGAGANVLTF
TGCAGTGCTAGCGGGAGCGGGGCTGGGGCCAACGTCCTGACTTTC
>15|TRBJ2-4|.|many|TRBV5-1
CASSLESGAKNIQYF
TGCGCCAGCAGCTTGGAATCAGGGGCCAAAAACATTCAGTACTTC
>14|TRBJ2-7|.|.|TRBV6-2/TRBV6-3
CASSIPGNSYEQYF
TGTGCCAGCAGTATACCAGGGAACTCCTACGAGCAGTACTTC
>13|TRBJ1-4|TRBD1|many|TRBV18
CASSPTGDEKLFF
TGTGCCAGCTCACCGACAGGGGATGAAAAACTGTTTTTT
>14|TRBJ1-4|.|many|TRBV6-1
CASRHSTTNEKLFF
TGTGCCAGCAGACACAGCACAACTAATGAAAAACTGTTTTTT
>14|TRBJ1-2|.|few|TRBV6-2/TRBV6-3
CASRRTALGYGYTF
TGTGCCAGCAGACGGACAGCCCTTGGCTATGGCTACACCTTC
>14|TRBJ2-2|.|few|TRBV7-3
CASSAGNSAGELFF
TGTGCCAGCAGCGCCGGGAACTCGGCCGGGGAGCTGTTTTTT
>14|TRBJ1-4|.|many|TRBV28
CASSFRVGNEKLFF
TGTGCCAGCAGTTTCAGGGTTGGGAATGAAAAACTGTTTTTT
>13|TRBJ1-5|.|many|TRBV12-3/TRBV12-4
CASSLAADQPQHF
TGTGCCAGCAGTTTAGCGGCAGATCAGCCCCAGCATTTT
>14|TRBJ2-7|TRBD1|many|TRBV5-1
CASSSGTGSTVQYF
TGCGCCAGCAGCTCCGGGACAGGGTCAACGGTGCAGTACTTC
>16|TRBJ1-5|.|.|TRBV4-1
CASSQRGGASNQPQHF
TGCGCCAGCAGCCAGAGGGGGGGGGCCAGCAATCAGCCCCAGCATTTT
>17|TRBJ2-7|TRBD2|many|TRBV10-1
CASSEGLAGGIAYEQYF
TGCGCCAGCAGTGAGGGACTAGCGGGAGGGATCGCCTACGAGCAGTACTTC
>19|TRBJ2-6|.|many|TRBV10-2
CASSELVGRVSSGANVLTF
TGCGCCAGCAGTGAGTTAGTAGGCAGGGTGAGCTCTGGGGCCAACGTCCTGACTTTC
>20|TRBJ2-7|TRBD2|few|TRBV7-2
CASSFSFREVVAGGLVEQYF
TGTGCCAGCAGCTTCTCCTTCAGGGAGGTCGTAGCGGGAGGACTGGTCGAGCAGTACTTC
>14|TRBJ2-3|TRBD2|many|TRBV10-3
CATSTSGSTDTQYF
TGTGCCACCTCGACTAGCGGGAGCACAGATACGCAGTATTTT
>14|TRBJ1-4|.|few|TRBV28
CASSFGGVREKLFF
TGTGCCAGCAGTTTTGGAGGGGTGCGGGAAAAACTGTTTTTT
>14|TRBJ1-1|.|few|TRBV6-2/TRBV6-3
CASREGQTNTEAFF
TGTGCCAGCAGAGAGGGACAAACGAACACTGAAGCTTTCTTT
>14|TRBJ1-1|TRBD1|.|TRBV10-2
CASSQTGDHTEAFF
TGCGCCAGCAGTCAGACAGGGGATCACACTGAAGCTTTCTTT
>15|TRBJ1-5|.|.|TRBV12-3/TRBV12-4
CASSPAGTNNQPQHF
TGTGCCAGCAGTCCGGCGGGGACCAACAATCAGCCCCAGCATTTT
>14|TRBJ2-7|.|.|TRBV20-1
CSAKQGGHSYEQYF
TGCAGTGCAAAACAGGGTGGACATTCCTACGAGCAGTACTTC
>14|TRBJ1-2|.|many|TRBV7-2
CASSLESRAYGYTF
TGTGCCAGCAGCTTAGAATCCCGGGCCTATGGCTACACCTTC
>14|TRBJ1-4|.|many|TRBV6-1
CASSTRRGAEKLFF
TGTGCCAGCAGTACCAGGAGGGGGGCTGAAAAACTGTTTTTT
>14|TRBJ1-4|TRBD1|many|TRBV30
CAWSMTGLGEKLFF
TGTGCCTGGAGTATGACAGGGCTTGGAGAAAAACTGTTTTTT
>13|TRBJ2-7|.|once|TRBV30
CAWERDTSYEQCF
TGTGCCTGGGAGAGGGACACATCCTACGAGCAGTGCTTC
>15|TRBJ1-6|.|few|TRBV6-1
CASSEGSTTNSPLHF
TGTGCCAGCAGTGAAGGTTCGACGACCAATTCACCCCTCCACTTT
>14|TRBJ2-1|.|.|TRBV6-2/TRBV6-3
CASSYNPSANEQFF
TGTGCCAGCAGTTACAACCCTAGCGCGAATGAGCAGTTCTTC
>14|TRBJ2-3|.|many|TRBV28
CASTDATSTDTQYF
TGTGCCAGCACCGACGCGACTAGCACAGATACGCAGTATTTT
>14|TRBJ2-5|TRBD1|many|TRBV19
CASRETGGGQTQYF
TGTGCCAGTAGAGAGACAGGGGGCGGACAGACCCAGTACTTC
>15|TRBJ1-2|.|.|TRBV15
CATENRVGGDYGYTF
TGTGCCACCGAGAACCGGGTCGGGGGTGACTATGGCTACACCTTC
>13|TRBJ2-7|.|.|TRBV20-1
CSKVAGRGLEQYF
TGCAGTAAGGTCGCGGGAAGGGGGCTCGAGCAGTACTTC
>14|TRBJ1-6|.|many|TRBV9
CASSDGQTNSPLHF
TGTGCCAGCAGCGACGGACAAACAAATTCACCCCTCCACTTT
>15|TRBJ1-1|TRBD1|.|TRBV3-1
CASSRTRQGGPEAFF
TGTGCCAGCAGCCGTACAAGACAGGGGGGGCCTGAAGCTTTCTTT
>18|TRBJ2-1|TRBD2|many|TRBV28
CASSSYSGTSGSPHEQFF
TGTGCCAGCAGTTCCTACTCCGGGACTAGCGGGAGTCCCCATGAGCAGTTCTTC
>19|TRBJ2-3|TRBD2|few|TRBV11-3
CASSRRLAGDRGSTDTQYF
TGTGCCAGCAGTAGACGACTAGCGGGAGATCGTGGCAGCACAGATACGCAGTATTTT
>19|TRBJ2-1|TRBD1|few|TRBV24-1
CATSDWNRGSIPSYNEQFF
TGTGCCACCAGTGATTGGAACAGGGGGTCGATACCTTCCTACAATGAGCAGTTCTTC
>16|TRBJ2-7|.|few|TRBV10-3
CAISVQETPASYEQYF
TGTGCCATCAGTGTGCAGGAGACCCCGGCATCCTACGAGCAGTACTTC
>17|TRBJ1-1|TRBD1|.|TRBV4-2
CASSQEGSVRGRPEAFF
TGTGCCAGCAGCCAAGAAGGCTCGGTAAGGGGGCGCCCTGAAGCTTTCTTT
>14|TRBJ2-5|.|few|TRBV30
CAWRRTAFQETQYF
TGTGCCTGGAGACGGACAGCATTCCAAGAGACCCAGTACTTC
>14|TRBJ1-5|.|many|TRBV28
CASSNGREVQPQHF
TGTGCCAGCAGTAACGGAAGGGAGGTACAGCCCCAGCATTTT
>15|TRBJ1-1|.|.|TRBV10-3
CAIRAGTGFDTEAFF
TGTGCCATCAGGGCCGGAACAGGGTTCGACACTGAAGCTTTCTTT
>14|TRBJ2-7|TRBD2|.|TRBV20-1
CSATTSGRAYEQYF
TGCAGTGCTACGACTAGCGGGAGGGCCTACGAGCAGTACTTC
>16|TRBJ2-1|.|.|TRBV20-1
CSARKNRRRGYNEQFF
TGCAGTGCTAGAAAGAACCGAAGACGGGGGTACAATGAGCAGTTCTTC
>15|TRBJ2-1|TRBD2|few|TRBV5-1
CASSFLAGNYNEQFF
TGCGCCAGCAGCTTCTTAGCGGGGAATTACAATGAGCAGTTCTTC
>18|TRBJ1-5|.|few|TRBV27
CASSLVGGGGWGNQPQHF
TGTGCCAGCAGTTTAGTCGGTGGGGGGGGATGGGGCAATCAGCCCCAGCATTTT
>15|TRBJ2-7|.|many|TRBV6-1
CASSAGTPRPYEQYF
TGTGCCAGCAGTGCCGGGACACCGCGACCCTACGAGCAGTACTTC
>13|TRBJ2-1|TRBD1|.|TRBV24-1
CATSDPGTAEQFF
TGTGCCACCAGTGACCCAGGGACAGCTGAACAGTTCTTC
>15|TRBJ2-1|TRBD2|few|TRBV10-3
CAISESGTSRNEQFF
TGTGCCATCAGTGAGTCTGGGACTAGCCGGAATGAGCAGTTCTTC
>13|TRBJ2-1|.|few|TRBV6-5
CASGYGFYNEQFF
TGTGCCAGCGGTTACGGGTTTTACAATGAGCAGTTCTTC
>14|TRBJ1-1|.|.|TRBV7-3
CASSLASTDPGAFF
TGTGCCAGCAGCTTAGCATCGACAGACCCTGGGGCTTTCTTT
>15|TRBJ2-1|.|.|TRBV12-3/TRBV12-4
CASSLVGGKHVEQFF
TGTGCCAGCAGTTTAGTAGGGGGGAAACACGTTGAGCAGTTCTTC
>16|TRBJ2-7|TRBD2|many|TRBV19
CASSMTRSSGRNEQYF
TGTGCCAGTAGTATGACCCGGAGTAGCGGGAGGAACGAGCAGTACTTC
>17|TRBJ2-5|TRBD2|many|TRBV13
CASSLIYSGGKQETQYF
TGTGCCAGCAGCCTAATCTATTCGGGAGGCAAGCAAGAGACCCAGTACTTC
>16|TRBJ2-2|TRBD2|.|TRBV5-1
CASSLELAAFTGELFF
TGCGCCAGCAGCTTGGAGCTAGCGGCCTTCACCGGGGAGCTGTTTTTT
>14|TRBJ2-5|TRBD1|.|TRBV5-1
CASSYGTGGQTQYF
TGCGCCAGCAGCTATGGGACAGGGGGGCAGACCCAGTACTTC